This entry lists 8 T cell receptor beta chains sequenced from one sample in a study of blood T cell repertoires in COVID-19 (dated by TCRdb to 2018 to 2020). Libraries were built with the immunoSEQ multiplex PCR assay. TCRdb holds this immuneACCESS table with in-frame rearrangements only. Some clones are missing; in checked studies, unresolved V genes explain under half, and the rest has no known cause. The sample data list tens of thousands of clones, and around 90% of these were observed just once. More than 3.5% of the sample is held by the ten biggest clonotypes. Sequenced material: peripheral blood. The source is a woman aged 80 or older with active or convalescent COVID-19.

This chain connects TRBV6-5 to TRBJ1-2; 9 nucleotides match TRBD1. Germline V gene data show CDR1 as MNHEY and CDR2 as SVGAGI. This CDR3 has 15 amino acids. J lost 7 bases, V lost 4 bases, and 10 bases had no gene match. The CDR3 bases are TGTGCCAGCAGTTCTCCGGACAGGGGAATTAGTGGCTACACCTTC. This gives the protein CASSSPDRGISGYTF.

V and J are TRBV6-5 and TRBJ1-1; unclear D gene. The CDR3 has 13 amino acids. Germline loops: CDR1 MNHEY, CDR2 SVGAGI. With 7 bases removed from V and 4 bases from J, the gap between germline ends came to 13 bases. The DNA of the CDR3 is TGTGCCAGCATCGGTGATCCCCGCACTGAAGCTTTCTTT. Translation: CASIGDPRTEAFF.

This sequence joins TRBV5-1 and TRBJ1-1, with D perhaps TRBD1 (6 bases). V shed 3 bases and J shed 1 base, with 7 bases lying between them. CDR1 and CDR2 (germline): SGHRS, YFSETQ. This CDR3 is 13 amino acids long. This CDR3 is CASSWDTNTEAFF. CDR3 coding DNA: TGCGCCAGCAGCTGGGACACGAACACTGAAGCTTTCTTT.

This chain joins TRBV2 and TRBJ1-2, with unresolved D. The ends were cut back, 3 bases at V and 5 bases at J, with 10 bases in the middle. Germline CDR1 SNHLY, CDR2 FYNNEI. This CDR3 has 13 residues. The CDR3 DNA sequence: TGTGCCAGCAGTGACGGGGTAGGGTATGGCTACACCTTC. It is translated as CASSDGVGYGYTF.

This chain joins TRBV28 and TRBJ1-2; 7 bases line up with TRBD1. The germline gives CDR1 MDHEN, CDR2 SYDVKM. This CDR3 comprises 18 residues. With V trimmed by 3 bases and J by 4 bases, 17 bases remained unmatched. The CDR3 spells CASSFSSVQGGVGYGYTF. CDR3 sequence (DNA): TGTGCCAGCAGTTTTTCGTCCGTTCAGGGGGGCGTTGGCTATGGCTACACCTTC.

The chain carries TRBV5-1 and TRBJ1-2, with D hard to call. Germline CDR1 is SGHRS and CDR2 is YFSETQ. The germline V and J ends were trimmed by 5 bases and 0 bases, with 14 bases remaining between them. The CDR3 has 15 amino acids. The CDR3 reads CASRRGEQTNYGYTF. CDR3 coding DNA: TGCGCCAGCAGGCGTGGGGAGCAGACTAACTATGGCTACACCTTC.

The rearrangement uses TRBV9 and TRBJ2-1, with 12 bases lining up with TRBD2. This CDR3 comprises 16 residues. V lost 0 bases to trimming and J lost 9 bases; unmatched junction nucleotides: 7. Germline values: CDR1 SGDLS, CDR2 YYNGEE. Here the CDR3 DNA reads TGTGCCAGCAGCGTAGACCTAGCGGGAGGGTCACGTGAGCAGTTCTTC. This gives the protein CASSVDLAGGSREQFF.

The chain employs TRBV16 and TRBJ1-1; possible D gene TRBD1, 5 bases. This CDR3 is 13 amino acids long. V lost 4 bases, J lost 2 bases, and 8 bases lay in between. Germline V lookup: CDR1 KGHSY, CDR2 FQNENV. CDR3 bases: TGTGCCAGCAGCCCTCAGGGAAACACTGAAGCTTTCTTT. Translation gives CASSPQGNTEAFF.